This T cell receptor (beta chain) derives from a study of cytomegalovirus exposure and HLA in healthy donors. As to this clone: Its target is unknown.

Findings and caveats of the study: An apparent linkage of common viral pathogens to several of the most significant clusters emerged in a later analysis.

PCR primers comprised 60 Vbeta and 13 Jbeta primers. Libraries were prepared by immunoSEQ multiplex PCR; TCRdb keeps only in-frame clonotypes and omits some of them. This repertoire shows approximately 190,000 clones, 70% to 85% found once; its top ten account for around 3.6%. Germline V CDR1 and CDR2: MGHRA, YSYEKL. The V end lost 5 bases, the J end lost 2 bases, and 9 bases lay between the germline ends. There are 13 residues in the CDR3. This sequence joins TRBV4-1 and TRBJ2-5; D unclear. The clonotype originates from a man aged 40-49 years in good health and CMV-seropositive. Source material: PBMCs. DNA of the CDR3: TGCGCCAGCAGCTTTGGCAGTCAAGAGACCCAGTACTTC. This sequence encodes CASSFGSQETQYF.